This T cell receptor (beta chain) originates from a study of blood T cell repertoires in COVID-19. Cohorts were determined from participant-reported clinical history. Recovered status in Cohort 3 required two negative PCRs, clearance, or symptom resolution. Only in-frame clones appear in the TCRdb table, and some are missing; sequencing was by immunoSEQ multiplex PCR. This repertoire shows a few hundred thousand clones, 84% found once; its top ten account for approximately 6.5%. The CDR3 runs to 13 residues. The J segment lost 0 bases and the V segment lost 5 bases, leaving 0 bases of the junction unmatched.

The source of this sequence is a middle-aged woman who had recovered from COVID-19. The V call is TRBV12-3 or TRBV12-4, the J call TRBJ1-1; 7 bases map to TRBD1. The material sequenced was PBMCs or T cells enriched from blood (not recorded which). CDR3 sequence reads: CASSGTVNTEAFF. The CDR3 DNA reads as TGTGCCAGCAGTGGGACAGTGAACACTGAAGCTTTCTTT.